This is a list of T cell receptor beta chains from one sample in a study of OX40 agonist ivuxolimab in advanced cancers. Repertoires were generated with immunoSEQ multiplex PCR, while TCRdb's copy carries only in-frame clones and drops some. The table shows about 15,000 clones, with roughly 80% occurring only once. Sequenced here: CD4+ or CD8+ T cells sorted from blood, sampled in a trial of the OX40 agonist ivuxolimab. Receptor source: an adult with an advanced solid tumor such as melanoma, head and neck, liver or kidney cancer. Each CDR3 is given with its conserved first and last residue. Each record gives: D gene, J gene, V gene, clone size, CDR3 DNA, CDR3 protein. D genes are given only for firm matches. Size tells how often a clone was seen (once, few, many) or the class of an expanded clone, and some rows leave it out.

>.|TRBJ2-2|TRBV6-1|.
TGTGCCAGCAGTGAAGCCGCTATTAGGTGGCTGTTTTTT
CASSEAAIRWLFF
>.|TRBJ1-1|TRBV9|.
TGTGCCAGCAGCGCATCCACGGGGCTGAGTGAAGCTTTCTTT
CASSASTGLSEAFF
>TRBD2|TRBJ2-1|TRBV7-3|medium-sized
TGTGCCAGCAGCCCACTAGCGGGGGGGATGAATGAGCAGTTCTTC
CASSPLAGGMNEQFF
>.|TRBJ2-1|TRBV27|once
TGTGCCAGCAGTCCCTTGGACATTTACAATGAGCAGTTCTTC
CASSPLDIYNEQFF
>.|TRBJ2-7|TRBV10-3|.
TGTGCCATCAGTGAGTCGCCCGAAGTTACTTACGAGCAGTACTTC
CAISESPEVTYEQYF
>TRBD1|TRBJ2-1|TRBV18|.
TGTGCCAGCTCACCTTGGGACAGGTGGAATGAGCAGTTCTTC
CASSPWDRWNEQFF
>.|TRBJ2-1|TRBV5-4|.
TGTGCCAGCAGCATGGACGGATCCTACAATGAGCAGTTCTTC
CASSMDGSYNEQFF
>TRBD1|TRBJ2-2|TRBV12-5|.
TGTGCTAGTGCCCTAATCAGGGGGATAGATACCGGGGAGCTGTTTTTT
CASALIRGIDTGELFF
>TRBD1|TRBJ1-3|TRBV4-1|.
TGCGCCAGCAGCCCAATGGGCGGACAGGGCCCTGGAAACACCATATATTTT
CASSPMGGQGPGNTIYF
>.|TRBJ2-7|TRBV20-1|once
TGCAGTGCACCCGGGATTTACGAGCAGTACTTC
CSAPGIYEQYF
>.|TRBJ2-1|TRBV7-9|.
TGTGCCAGCAGCTCTACGACGAGGGCCGAGCAGTTCTTC
CASSSTTRAEQFF
>TRBD1|TRBJ1-2|TRBV30|.
TGTGCCTGGGGGGGTGGGACAGGCTATGGCTACACCTTC
CAWGGGTGYGYTF
>TRBD2|TRBJ2-1|TRBV19|medium-sized
TGTGCCAGTAGTCCCACGGGTAGCGGGGGGTTAAATGAGCAGTTCTTC
CASSPTGSGGLNEQFF
>.|TRBJ2-5|TRBV7-9|.
TGTGCCAGCAGTCAAGACAGCAAGGGGACCCAGTACTTC
CASSQDSKGTQYF
>.|TRBJ1-1|TRBV11-2|.
TGTGCCAGCAGCCCGGCAAGGGGAGGGGAATGGGTTCGGGACACTGAAGCTTTCTTT
CASSPARGGEWVRDTEAFF
>.|TRBJ2-7|TRBV4-3|.
TGCGCCAGCAGCCAAGTAGAGGGGGGCTACGAGCAGTACTTC
CASSQVEGGYEQYF
>.|TRBJ2-1|TRBV11-2|.
TGTGCCAGCAGGCAGGGGTTTAGCTCCTACAATGAGCAGTTCTTC
CASRQGFSSYNEQFF
>.|TRBJ2-1|TRBV27|once
TGTGCCAGCAGTCGACCCTACAATGAGCAGTTCTTC
CASSRPYNEQFF
>.|TRBJ1-3|TRBV15|few
TGTGCCACCAGCAGACTACGGGGGAACGGAAACACCATATATTTT
CATSRLRGNGNTIYF